A single T cell receptor (beta chain) is shown here with its context. What it binds is unknown. The entry originates in a study of CD8 T cells in Susac syndrome. General study findings and limits: The study conceded that relatively few individuals underwent its TCR sequencing and HLA analysis.

CDR3 size: 15 residues. Germline V gene lookup returns CDR1 SNHLY and CDR2 FYNNEI. With 8 bases clipped from V and 9 bases from J, the junction kept 11 bases outside the gene matches. Reverse transcription of 0.5 to 1 ug RNA was carried out with random hexamers. Amplification of TCR beta CDR3 by immunoSEQ multiplex PCR spanned 54 Vbeta and 13 Jbeta. TCRdb re-called the immunoSEQ multiplex PCR reads through MiXCR, storing one row per CDR3 protein. In the table there are 150,000 to 190,000 distinct CDR3 sequences, around 95% of which are singletons. In the multiple sclerosis control group, patients were treatment-naive and had stable or active relapsing-remitting disease. CD8+ and CD4+ T cells were negatively isolated; TEMRA cells were FACS-enriched.

The sample comprised CD8+ T cells from PBMCs. This chain connects TRBV2 to TRBJ2-1, with TRBD2 matching over 12 bases. This receptor was taken from a human donor with multiple sclerosis. CDR3 loop: CASRDPLAGGLEQFF. In DNA form, the CDR3 reads TGTGCCAGCCGAGACCCACTAGCGGGGGGTCTTGAGCAGTTCTTC.